The clone carrying this T cell receptor (beta chain) came up many times. The antigen remains unidentified. These data belong to a study of Graves' ophthalmopathy and Graves' hyperthyroidism. Study-level findings and limits: The study's model predicted ophthalmopathy progression at around 70% sensitivity and 72% to 85% specificity. Thyroid clonotypes that were expanded above 0.001 frequency mostly also appeared in blood.

Germline CDR1 and CDR2: SGHNT and YENEEA. Trimming took 5 bases from V and 6 from J, leaving 14 bases between them. The CDR3 has 15 amino acids. From RNA, the CDR3 regions of TCR beta chains were amplified and sequenced. RT-PCR in the first round used HTBI primers; a second-round multiplex PCR followed. TCRdb re-derived calls from the multiplex PCR reads in MiXCR, one entry per CDR3 protein. The top ten clones hold around 5.8% of a sample with approximately 160,000 distinct CDR3 sequences, roughly 37% of them seen once. The source of this sequence is a woman aged 40 to 55 with Graves' ophthalmopathy. This chain uses TRBV11-3 with TRBJ1-6, with D possibly matching TRBD1 (6 bases). Sequencing input: peripheral blood. CDR3: CASSPRRGGNSPLHF. The CDR3 nucleotides read TGTGCCAGCAGCCCCCGTCGAGGGGGTAATTCACCCCTCCACTTT.